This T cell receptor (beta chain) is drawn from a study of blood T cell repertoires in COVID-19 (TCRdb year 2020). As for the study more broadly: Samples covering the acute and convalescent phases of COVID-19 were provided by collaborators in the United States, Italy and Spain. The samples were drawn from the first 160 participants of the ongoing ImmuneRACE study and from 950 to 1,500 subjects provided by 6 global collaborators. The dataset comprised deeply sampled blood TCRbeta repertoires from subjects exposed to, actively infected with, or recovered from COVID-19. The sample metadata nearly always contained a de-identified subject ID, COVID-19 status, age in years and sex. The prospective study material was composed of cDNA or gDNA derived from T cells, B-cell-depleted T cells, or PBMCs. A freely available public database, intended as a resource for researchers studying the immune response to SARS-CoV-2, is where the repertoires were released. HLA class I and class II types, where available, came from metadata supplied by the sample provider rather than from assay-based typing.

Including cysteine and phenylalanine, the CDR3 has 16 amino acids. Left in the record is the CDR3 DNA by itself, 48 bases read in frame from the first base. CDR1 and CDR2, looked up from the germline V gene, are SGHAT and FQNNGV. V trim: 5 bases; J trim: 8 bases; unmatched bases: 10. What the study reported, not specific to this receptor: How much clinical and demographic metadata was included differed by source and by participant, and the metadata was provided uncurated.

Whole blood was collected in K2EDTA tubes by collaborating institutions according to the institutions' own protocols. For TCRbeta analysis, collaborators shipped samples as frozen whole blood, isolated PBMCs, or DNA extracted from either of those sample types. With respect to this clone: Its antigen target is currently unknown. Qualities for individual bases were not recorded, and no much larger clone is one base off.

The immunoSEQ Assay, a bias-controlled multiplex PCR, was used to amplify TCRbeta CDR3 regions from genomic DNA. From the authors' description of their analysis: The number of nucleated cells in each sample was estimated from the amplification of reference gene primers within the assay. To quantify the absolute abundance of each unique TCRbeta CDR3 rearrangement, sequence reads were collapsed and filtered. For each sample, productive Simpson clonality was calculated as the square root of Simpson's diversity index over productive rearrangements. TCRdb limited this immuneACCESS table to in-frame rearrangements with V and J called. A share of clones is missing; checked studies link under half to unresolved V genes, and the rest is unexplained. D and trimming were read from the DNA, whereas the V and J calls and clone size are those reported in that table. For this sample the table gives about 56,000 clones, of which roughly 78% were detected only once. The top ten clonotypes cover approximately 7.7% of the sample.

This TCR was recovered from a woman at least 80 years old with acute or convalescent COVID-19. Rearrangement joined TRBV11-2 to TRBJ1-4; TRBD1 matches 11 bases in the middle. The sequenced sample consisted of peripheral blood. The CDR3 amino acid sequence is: CASSPGTGGFREKLFF. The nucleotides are TGTGCCAGCAGCCCCGGGACAGGGGGGTTTCGGGAAAAACTGTTTTTT. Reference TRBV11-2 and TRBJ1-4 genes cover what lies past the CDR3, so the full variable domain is EAGVAQSPRYKIIEKRQSVAFWCNPISGHATLYWYQQILGQGPKLLIQFQNNGVVDDSQLPKDRFSAERLKGVDSTLKIQPAKLEDSAVYLCASSPGTGGFREKLFFGSGTQLSVL.